The 10 T cell receptor beta chains listed next were all sequenced from one sample in a study of blood T cell repertoires in COVID-19. Method: immunoSEQ multiplex PCR; TCRdb's copy keeps in-frame clones and lacks some. The sample lists about 240,000 clones; roughly 82% were seen once. Sequencing was done on a sample of peripheral blood. The receptors come from a woman aged 70-85 years with acute or convalescent COVID-19.

In its sample, this clone was seen a few times. This chain links TRBV29-1 with TRBJ2-2; 7 bases agree with TRBD1. From germline, CDR1 is SQVTM and CDR2 ANQGSEA. Trimming cost V 5 bases and J 3 bases; bases outside gene matches: 6. The CDR3 covers 14 residues. CDR3 coding DNA: TGCAGCGTTAACAGGGGTTTGGACACCGGGGAGCTGTTTTTT. Residues: CSVNRGLDTGELFF.

The DNA for the CDR3 is TGTGCCGTCACATGGGGAGGGAACACTGAAGCTTTCTTT. This translates into CAVTWGGNTEAFF. The rearrangement uses TRBV6-6 and TRBJ1-1; no clear D gene. Germline values: CDR1 MNHNY, CDR2 SVGAGI (reference sequence). The length of the CDR3 is 13 residues. Trimming took off 11 bases at V and 1 base at J, with 14 bases between the two ends.

The chain combines TRBV7-9 with TRBJ1-4; no clear D gene. Per germline, CDR1 SEHNR and CDR2 FQNEAQ (reference sequence). Trimming left V 2 bases short and J 7 bases short, with 5 bases between. This CDR3 comprises 12 residues. The CDR3 loop is CASSLLSEKLFF. The CDR3 nucleotides are TGTGCCAGCAGCTTATTGAGTGAAAAACTGTTTTTT.

This clone has a handful of counts. J is TRBJ1-6 and V is TRBV27; D gene ambiguous. The germline V and J ends were trimmed by 6 bases and 0 bases, with 9 bases remaining between them. Looked up from germline, CDR1 is MNHEY and CDR2 is SMNVEV (reference sequence). The CDR3 spans 15 residues. Here the CDR3 reads CASRHRDSYNSPLHF. The CDR3 bases are TGTGCCAGCAGGCACAGAGACTCCTATAATTCACCCCTCCACTTT.

V usage is TRBV19 and J usage is TRBJ2-3, with D tentatively TRBD2 (5 bases). The V and J ends lost 1 base and 1 base respectively, with 12 bases between them. Germline V gene lookup returns CDR1 LNHDA and CDR2 SQIVND (reference sequence). CDR3 size: 16 residues. CDR3 residues: CASSIGAGRRTDTQYF. The CDR3 region has the DNA TGTGCCAGTAGTATAGGCGCGGGTAGGCGCACAGATACGCAGTATTTT. The entire variable domain, with the rest obtained from reference TRBV19 and TRBJ2-3, is as follows: DGGITQSPKYLFRKEGQNVTLSCEQNLNHDAMYWYRQDPGQGLRLIYYSQIVNDFQKGDIAEGYSVSREKKESFPLTVTSAQKNPTAFYLCASSIGAGRRTDTQYFGPGTRLTVL.

The rearrangement joins TRBV11-2 to TRBJ2-1; 11 bases match TRBD2. The CDR3 loop spans 16 amino acids. Trimming at V came to 1 base and at J to 9 bases, leaving 8 bases not matched to a gene. Germline CDR1 is SGHAT and CDR2 is FQNNGV. The DNA of the CDR3 is TGTGCCAGCAGCTTAGGTAGTAGCGGGGGGGCCGCTGAGCAGTTCTTC. Translating it yields CASSLGSSGGAAEQFF.

The chain is built from TRBV24-1 and TRBJ2-7; TRBD2 might be the D (6 bases). CDR1 and CDR2 (germline): KGHDR, SFDVKD. The CDR3 totals 13 residues. The V end lost 2 bases, the J end lost 3 bases, and 7 bases lay between the germline ends. CDR3 bases: TGTGCCACCAGTGATTCGACTAGCTACGAGCAGTACTTC. Translated: CATSDSTSYEQYF.

This sequence joins TRBV24-1 and TRBJ1-2, with D tentatively TRBD1 (6 bases). This CDR3 has 12 residues. V dropped 11 bases and J dropped 1 base, with 10 bases sitting between them. The germline gives CDR1 KGHDR, CDR2 SFDVKD. This CDR3 reads CAIWDNNYGYTF. The CDR3 DNA reads as TGTGCCATATGGGACAATAACTATGGCTACACCTTC.

This rearrangement joins TRBV29-1 to TRBJ1-6; D gene uncertain. This CDR3 region has 14 residues. Germline loops: CDR1 SQVTM, CDR2 ANQGSEA. V lost 0 bases and J lost 9, with 12 bases in between. CDR3 nucleotides: TGCAGCGTTGAAGATCGCGGAGGTCGTTCACCCCTCCACTTT. Protein sequence: CSVEDRGGRSPLHF.

This chain's CDR3 is CASSYGTGEGYTF. For the CDR3, the DNA is TGCGCCAGCAGCTACGGGACAGGGGAAGGCTACACCTTC. The chain carries TRBV5-1 and TRBJ1-2, with 10 bases aligning to TRBD1. V dropped 3 bases and J dropped 8; count of bases not matched to a gene: 4. The CDR3 covers 13 residues. Germline CDR1 reads SGHRS; CDR2 reads YFSETQ. Supplemented by reference TRBV5-1 and TRBJ1-2, the full variable domain reads KAGVTQTPRYLIKTRGQQVTLSCSPISGHRSVSWYQQTPGQGLQFLFEYFSETQRNKGNFPGRFSGRQFSNSRSEMNVSTLELGDSALYLCASSYGTGEGYTFGSGTRLTVV.